This passage covers 28 T cell receptor beta chains from one sample sequenced in a study of OX40 agonist ivuxolimab in advanced cancers. Assay used: immunoSEQ multiplex PCR; TCRdb lists only in-frame clones, some missing. Among over 55,000 clones listed, 90% to 95% were seen once. The sample was CD4+ or CD8+ T cells sorted from blood, taken in a trial of the OX40 agonist ivuxolimab. Every receptor here comes from an adult with an advanced solid tumor such as melanoma, head and neck, liver or kidney cancer.

This clone was picked up one time. V and J are TRBV4-2 and TRBJ1-2, with D perhaps TRBD1 (5 bases). The germline V gene encodes CDR1 LGHNA and CDR2 YNFKEQ. V was trimmed by 4 bases and J by 3 bases, leaving 18 bases between them. This CDR3 is 16 amino acids long. Here the CDR3 reads CASSPGSVREDYGYTF. CDR3 DNA: TGTGCCAGCAGCCCCGGCTCGGTCAGGGAGGACTATGGCTACACCTTC.

This clone has only one observation. The chain carries TRBV4-2 and TRBJ2-7; D not resolved. The CDR3 covers 15 residues. Trimming shortened V by 5 bases and J by 0 bases, and 14 bases separated the two germline ends. The V gene's germline CDR1 is LGHNA and CDR2 YNFKEQ. The DNA of the CDR3 is TGTGCCAGCAGCGCTGACTTTTACGGCTCCTACGAGCAGTACTTC. Its translation: CASSADFYGSYEQYF.

The J gene is TRBJ1-4, the V gene TRBV5-4; D might be TRBD1 (5 bases). V was trimmed by 0 bases and J by 5 bases, leaving 11 bases between them. This CDR3 has 15 amino acids. Germline V CDR1 and CDR2: SGHNT, YYREEE (reference sequence). In DNA, the CDR3 is TGTGCCAGCAGCTTGGGGGGCAGCCGAAATGAAAAACTGTTTTTT. It translates to CASSLGGSRNEKLFF.

This clone has only one observation. Other nucleotide sequences in the sample specify the same CDR3. V and J are TRBV28 and TRBJ1-2; D gene unclear. The CDR3 sequence is 12 residues long. Trimming pared 3 bases from V and 3 bases from J, leaving 5 bases between. Germline V gene data show CDR1 as MDHEN and CDR2 as SYDVKM. The CDR3 loop reads CASSLADYGYTF. DNA of the CDR3: TGTGCCAGCAGTTTGGCAGACTATGGCTACACCTTC.

V and J are TRBV27 and TRBJ2-2, with D tentatively TRBD1 (6 bases). V lost 0 bases and J lost 0, with 11 bases in between. Germline CDR1 reads MNHEY; CDR2 reads SMNVEV (reference sequence). This CDR3 has 17 residues. The CDR3 nucleotides are TGTGCCAGCAGTTTATCGGGGGCGCGAGCGAACACCGGGGAGCTGTTTTTT. This encodes CASSLSGARANTGELFF.

The genes are TRBV5-1 and TRBJ2-7; 7 positions agree with TRBD1. With V trimmed by 3 bases and J by 0 bases, 6 bases remained unmatched. CDR3 length: 15 amino acids. Germline CDR1 is SGHRS and CDR2 is YFSETQ. The DNA for the CDR3 is TGCGCCAGCAGCTCAGGACAGGCTTACTCCTACGAGCAGTACTTC. Amino acids: CASSSGQAYSYEQYF.

This clone was counted a single time. The chain is built from TRBV28 and TRBJ2-7; 8 nucleotides agree with TRBD1. The CDR3 consists of 15 residues. Germline V gives CDR1 MDHEN, CDR2 SYDVKM. Unmatched junction bases numbered 6, after V lost 5 bases and J lost 0 bases. CDR3 coding DNA: TGTGCCAGCAGTCCGGGACAGGAAATCTCCTACGAGCAGTACTTC. Translating gives CASSPGQEISYEQYF.

This clone was seen once. The chain has TRBV12-5 and TRBJ2-7; 7 positions match TRBD2. V lost 5 bases, J lost 1 base, and 11 bases stayed unmatched. The germline gives CDR1 LGHNT, CDR2 FRNRAP. CDR3 length: 16 residues. The CDR3, as DNA: TGTGCTAGTGGTATCTTAATCGGGACTACTTCCTACGAGCAGTACTTC. Protein sequence: CASGILIGTTSYEQYF.

The chain's CDR3 is CASSTRDRGWGNEQFF. The CDR3 coding sequence is TGTGCCAGCAGCACCCGGGACAGGGGCTGGGGCAATGAGCAGTTCTTC. The V gene is TRBV7-2, the J gene TRBJ2-1; 10 nucleotides match TRBD1. Trimming cost V 5 bases and J 6 bases; bases outside gene matches: 10. The CDR3 is made up of 16 amino acids. CDR1 SGHTA and CDR2 FQGNSA come from the germline V gene.

This clone was detected once. V is TRBV27 and J is TRBJ2-1; D is perhaps TRBD1 (7 bases). Trimming pared 3 bases from V and 10 bases from J, leaving 22 bases between. CDR3 size: 16 residues. Per the germline V gene, CDR1 is MNHEY and CDR2 is SMNVEV (reference sequence). The CDR3, as DNA: TGTGCCAGCAGTTTTAAGAATAGTGCAGGAGGGGGCGAGCAGTTCTTC. Encoded protein: CASSFKNSAGGGEQFF.

This clone is a singleton in its sample. This CDR3 reads CASSIWGSQQFF. The DNA of the CDR3 is TGTGCCAGTAGTATCTGGGGGAGTCAGCAGTTCTTC. The chain has TRBV19 and TRBJ2-1, with D possibly called TRBD1 or TRBD2 (5 bases each). Trimming left V 3 bases short and J 11 bases short, with 11 bases between. Per germline, CDR1 LNHDA and CDR2 SQIVND (reference sequence). The CDR3 has 12 residues. The whole variable domain, remainder taken from reference TRBV19 and TRBJ2-1, is DGGITQSPKYLFRKEGQNVTLSCEQNLNHDAMYWYRQDPGQGLRLIYYSQIVNDFQKGDIAEGYSVSREKKESFPLTVTSAQKNPTAFYLCASSIWGSQQFFGPGTRLTVL.

The chain has TRBV18 and TRBJ2-1, with 8 bases aligning to TRBD2. This CDR3 is 15 amino acids long. The V gene end was trimmed by 2 bases and the J gene end by 7 bases; junction bases not matched to a gene: 7. Germline V CDR1 and CDR2: KGHSH, LQKENI. In nucleotides, the CDR3 is TGTGCCAGCTCACCATTTAGCGGGGACTTTAATGAGCAGTTCTTC. As protein: CASSPFSGDFNEQFF.

To note about this clone: The junction and the germline gene differ at one end; a read error may be behind it. This rearrangement joins TRBV28 to TRBJ1-5, with 9 bases aligning to TRBD1. This CDR3 has 13 residues. CDR1 and CDR2 (germline): MDHEN, SYDVKM. The CDR3 region is CAAGTGKYQSQHF. CDR3 DNA: TGTGCCGCCGGGACAGGGAAGTATCAGTCCCAGCATTTT. Full variable domain (outside the CDR3, taken from reference TRBV28 and TRBJ1-5): DVKVTQSSRYLVKRTGEKVFLECVQDMDHENMFWYRQDPGLGLRLIYFSYDVKMKEKGDIPEGYSVSREKKERFSLILESASTNQTSMYLCAAGTGKYQSQHFGDGTRLSIL.

This chain connects TRBV7-9 to TRBJ1-2, with D possibly matching TRBD1 (6 bases). CDR3 length: 13 residues. Trimming removed 1 base at V and 8 bases at J, with 11 bases between. CDR1 is SEHNR and CDR2 is FQNEAQ in the germline V gene (reference sequence). In DNA, the CDR3 is TGTGCCAGCAGCTTAGGACACAGGGAGGGCTACACCTTC. It translates to CASSLGHREGYTF.

This clone turned up a few times. The V and J genes are TRBV18 and TRBJ1-1, with D maybe TRBD1 (5 bases). Trimming removed 5 bases from V and 1 base from J, with 11 bases in between. The length of the CDR3 is 14 residues. Germline loops: CDR1 KGHSH, CDR2 LQKENI. The CDR3 DNA reads as TGTGCCAGCTCAGCGACAGAGACGAACACTGAAGCTTTCTTT. This gives the protein CASSATETNTEAFF. The variable domain in full, completed from reference TRBV18 and TRBJ1-1, reads NAGVMQNPRHLVRRRGQEARLRCSPMKGHSHVYWYRQLPEEGLKFMVYLQKENIIDESGMPKERFSAEFPKEGPSILRIQQVVRGDSAAYFCASSATETNTEAFFGQGTRLTVV.

The chain employs TRBV7-8 and TRBJ2-7; D gene ambiguous. The CDR3 is 15 amino acids. Trimming left V 5 bases short and J 9 bases short, with 23 bases between. CDR1 SGHVS and CDR2 FQNEAQ come from the germline V gene. The CDR3 protein is CASSLRPTDAAGQYF. CDR3 nucleotides: TGTGCCAGCAGCCTTCGCCCGACGGACGCGGCTGGGCAGTACTTC.

V is TRBV7-2 and J is TRBJ2-3; 10 bases are shared with TRBD2. The germline V gene has CDR1 SGHTA and CDR2 FQGNSA. The V segment lost 3 bases and the J segment 7 bases; nucleotides outside the gene matches: 4. The CDR3 has 14 residues. The CDR3 loop is CASSFSSGGNTQYF. The DNA for the CDR3 is TGTGCCAGCAGCTTTTCTAGCGGGGGAAATACGCAGTATTTT.

V is TRBV7-2 and J is TRBJ2-3; a possible D gene is TRBD1 (5 bases). Germline lookup yields CDR1 SGHTA and CDR2 FQGNSA. The CDR3 has 14 residues. The V end lost 3 bases, the J end lost 6 bases, and 13 bases lay between the germline ends. As DNA, the CDR3 is TGTGCCAGCAGCTTTCAACTCAGGGATGATACGCAGTATTTT. Translating gives CASSFQLRDDTQYF.

J is TRBJ2-1 and V is TRBV27; D is unclear. This CDR3 contains 12 residues. CDR1 MNHEY and CDR2 SMNVEV come from the germline V gene (reference sequence). V dropped 7 bases and J dropped 6 bases, with 10 bases sitting between them. The CDR3 coding sequence is TGTGCCAGCAAGACTGCGCTCAATGAGCAGTTCTTC. Its protein is CASKTALNEQFF.

CDR3: CASSLTPGDWATDTQYF. CDR3 sequence (DNA): TGCGCCAGCAGCTTGACTCCAGGGGATTGGGCCACAGATACGCAGTATTTT. V is TRBV5-1 and J is TRBJ2-3, with D possibly matching TRBD1 (6 bases). The CDR3 loop spans 17 amino acids. The ends were cut back, 1 base at V and 2 bases at J, with 17 bases in the middle. The V gene's germline CDR1 is SGHRS and CDR2 YFSETQ.

This clone has only one observation. The gene calls are TRBV9 and TRBJ2-5; no clear D. Germline CDR1 SGDLS, CDR2 YYNGEE. CDR3 length: 13 amino acids. V was trimmed by 1 base and J by 5 bases, leaving 9 bases between them. CDR3 in DNA: TGTGCCAGCAGCGTAAACCCCAGGGAGACCCAGTACTTC. Amino acid sequence: CASSVNPRETQYF.

V gene TRBV11-3 combines with J gene TRBJ1-1, with D tentatively TRBD1 (5 bases). This CDR3 has 13 amino acids. The V end was cut by 2 bases, the J end by 4 bases, with 8 bases between. Germline V gene data show CDR1 as SGHNT and CDR2 as YENEEA. CDR3 DNA: TGTGCCAGCAGCTTATGGGGGGGCACTGAAGCTTTCTTT. Residues: CASSLWGGTEAFF. The whole variable domain, filled in from reference TRBV11-3 and TRBJ1-1, reads EAGVVQSPRYKIIEKKQPVAFWCNPISGHNTLYWYLQNLGQGPELLIRYENEEAVDDSQLPKDRFSAERLKGVDSTLKIQPAELGDSAVYLCASSLWGGTEAFFGQGTRLTVV.

The sample holds a few counts of this clone. V usage is TRBV5-1 and J usage is TRBJ2-1; 8 nucleotides agree with TRBD2. Germline V lookup: CDR1 SGHRS, CDR2 YFSETQ. The CDR3 is 13 amino acids. With 2 bases clipped from V and 11 bases from J, the junction kept 6 bases outside the gene matches. DNA of the CDR3: TGCGCCAGCAGCTTCTTAGCGGGACCCAAGCAGTTCTTC. Encoded protein: CASSFLAGPKQFF. Full variable domain (remainder filled in from reference TRBV5-1 and TRBJ2-1): KAGVTQTPRYLIKTRGQQVTLSCSPISGHRSVSWYQQTPGQGLQFLFEYFSETQRNKGNFPGRFSGRQFSNSRSEMNVSTLELGDSALYLCASSFLAGPKQFFGPGTRLTVL.

This clone was seen only once. This sequence joins TRBV7-9 and TRBJ1-1; D gene unclear. V lost 3 bases and J lost 4, with 6 bases in between. Germline V gene lookup returns CDR1 SEHNR and CDR2 FQNEAQ (reference sequence). The CDR3 consists of 12 residues. Written as DNA, the CDR3 is TGTGCCAGCAGCTTGGGTGTCACTGAAGCTTTCTTT. Translating it yields CASSLGVTEAFF.

The chain employs TRBV5-1 and TRBJ2-1, with 8 positions matching TRBD2. Germline-derived CDR1 and CDR2 are SGHRS and YFSETQ. This CDR3 spans 16 amino acids. V lost 1 base, J lost 7 bases, and 10 bases stayed unmatched. The CDR3 DNA sequence: TGCGCCAGCAGCTTGCTAAGTAGCGGGACGGGGAATGAGCAGTTCTTC. This codes for CASSLLSSGTGNEQFF.

The chain combines TRBV18 with TRBJ2-3, with 13 bases aligning to TRBD2. V gave up 0 bases and J gave up 2 bases; unmatched junction bases: 2. The germline gives CDR1 KGHSH, CDR2 LQKENI. CDR3 length: 17 residues. CDR3 DNA sequence: TGTGCCAGCTCACCACCTGGACTAGCGGGAGTCACAGATACGCAGTATTTT. It encodes CASSPPGLAGVTDTQYF.

This rearrangement joins TRBV7-9 to TRBJ2-5; the D call may be TRBD1 or TRBD2 (6 bases each). Germline values: CDR1 SEHNR, CDR2 FQNEAQ (reference sequence). This CDR3 spans 16 amino acids. Trimming stripped 0 bases from V and 5 bases from J, with 16 bases between. CDR3: CASSLAGLGGGETQYF. Here the CDR3 DNA reads TGTGCCAGCAGCTTAGCGGGCCTGGGGGGCGGCGAGACCCAGTACTTC.

The chain is built from TRBV28 and TRBJ2-1; D may be TRBD1 or TRBD2 (6 bases each). This CDR3 spans 17 amino acids. Per the germline V gene, CDR1 is MDHEN and CDR2 is SYDVKM. Trimming removed 2 bases at V and 4 bases at J, with 18 bases between. This CDR3 is CASSLGGRGGLYNEQFF. The CDR3 coding sequence is TGTGCCAGCAGTTTAGGGGGCAGAGGGGGGCTGTACAATGAGCAGTTCTTC.